Sequencing of this T cell receptor (beta chain) was carried out in a study of T-cell memory formation after mild COVID-19. Across the study: TCR clusters showed largely donor specificity.

This clonotype was counted only a few times. Its antigen is as yet unknown. Study results and caveats: Clones that got smaller from day 15 to 85 had even CD4/CD8, while clones growing later tipped toward CD4+. The pre-infection memory compartment contained some responding clones, suggesting cross-reactive memory joined.

UMIs and sample barcodes were carried by the TCR alpha and TCR beta cDNA libraries that 5'RACE produced using constant-segment primers. TCRdb redid the calling of the 5' RACE reads with MiXCR, one entry per CDR3 protein. The data contain 350,000 to 550,000 distinct CDR3 sequences, approximately 18% of them singletons. The material sequenced was PBMCs or a T cell subset sorted from them (not recorded which). The sequence came from a man aged 18 to 30 who had mild COVID-19 (a few samples of this study predate the infection). Cell type and time point are not known.

CDR3 sequence reads: CASTQLTTGGYDEQYF. The CDR3 DNA reads TGTGCCAGCACCCAATTAACGACAGGGGGGTACGACGAGCAGTACTTC. The chain employs TRBV12-3 or TRBV12-4 and TRBJ2-7; 9 bases fit TRBD1. The CDR3 extends over 16 amino acids. J gave up 5 bases and V 7 bases, and 15 bases lay outside the gene matches.